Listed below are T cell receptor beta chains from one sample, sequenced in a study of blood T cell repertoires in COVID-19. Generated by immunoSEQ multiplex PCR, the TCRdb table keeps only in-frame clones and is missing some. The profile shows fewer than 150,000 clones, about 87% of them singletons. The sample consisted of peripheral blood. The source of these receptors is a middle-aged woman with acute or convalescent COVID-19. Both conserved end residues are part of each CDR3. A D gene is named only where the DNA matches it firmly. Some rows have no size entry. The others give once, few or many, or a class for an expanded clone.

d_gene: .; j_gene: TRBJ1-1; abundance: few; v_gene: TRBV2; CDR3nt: TGTGCCACCACCCCCGGGACTATACGGGCTGAAGCTTTCTTT; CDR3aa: CATTPGTIRAEAFF
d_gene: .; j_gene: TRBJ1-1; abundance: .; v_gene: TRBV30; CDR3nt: TGTGCCTGGAGTGTCGGCAGGGCCAACACTGAAGCTTTCTTT; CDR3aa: CAWSVGRANTEAFF
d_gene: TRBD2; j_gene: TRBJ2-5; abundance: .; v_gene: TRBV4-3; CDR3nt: TGCGCCAGCAGCCAAGTCTGGGGGGGGGAGACCCAGTACTTC; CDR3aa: CASSQVWGGETQYF
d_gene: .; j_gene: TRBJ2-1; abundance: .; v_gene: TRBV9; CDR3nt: TGTGCCAGCAGCGGGAAACAAGACAGGCGGTCCTACAATGAGCAGTTCTTC; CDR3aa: CASSGKQDRRSYNEQFF
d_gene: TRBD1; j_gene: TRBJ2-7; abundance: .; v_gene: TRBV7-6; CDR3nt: TGTGCCAGCAGCCCTGAGCAGGGGGCTACCTACGAGCAGTACTTC; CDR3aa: CASSPEQGATYEQYF
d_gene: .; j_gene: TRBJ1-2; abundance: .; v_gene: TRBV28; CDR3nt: TGTGCCAGCAGTTTGGTGGGAGGAGCCTTCAACTATGGCTACACCTTC; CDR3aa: CASSLVGGAFNYGYTF
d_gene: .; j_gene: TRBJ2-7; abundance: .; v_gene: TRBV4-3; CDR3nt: TGCGCCAGCAGCCAAGATTGGGGGGGGCTCCTCCACTACGAGCAGTACTTC; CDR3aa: CASSQDWGGLLHYEQYF
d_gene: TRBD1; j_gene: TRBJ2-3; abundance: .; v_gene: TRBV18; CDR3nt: TGTGCCAGCTCACACAAGGGACAGCCACCAACAGATACGCAGTATTTT; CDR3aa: CASSHKGQPPTDTQYF
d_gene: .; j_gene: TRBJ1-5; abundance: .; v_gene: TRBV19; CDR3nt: TGTGCCAGTAGTACCGTAGCGGGGCCCCAGCATTTT; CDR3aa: CASSTVAGPQHF
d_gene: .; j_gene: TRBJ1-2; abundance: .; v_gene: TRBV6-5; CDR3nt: TGTGCCAGCAGTTACTCGGGGGGGTGGAACTATGGCTACACCTTC; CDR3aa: CASSYSGGWNYGYTF
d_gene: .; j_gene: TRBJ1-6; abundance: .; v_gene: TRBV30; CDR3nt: TGTGCCTGGAGTGTTAGTCATAATTCACCCCTCCACTTT; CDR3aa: CAWSVSHNSPLHF
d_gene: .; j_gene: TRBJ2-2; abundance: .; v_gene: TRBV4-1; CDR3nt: TGCGCCAGCAGCCAAGATAGGCCTAGCCAAAAATACACCGGGGAGCTGTTTTTT; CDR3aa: CASSQDRPSQKYTGELFF
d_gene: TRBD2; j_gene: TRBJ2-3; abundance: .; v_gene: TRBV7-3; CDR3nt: TGTGCCAGCAGCTCCGGACTAGCCCTAGATACGCAGTATTTT; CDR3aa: CASSSGLALDTQYF
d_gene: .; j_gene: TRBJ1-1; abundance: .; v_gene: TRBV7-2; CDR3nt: TGTGCCAGCAGCTACCTAGACGGCACTGAAGCTTTCTTT; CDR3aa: CASSYLDGTEAFF
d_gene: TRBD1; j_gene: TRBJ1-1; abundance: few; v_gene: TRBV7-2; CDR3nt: TGTGCCAGCAGCTCCCGGGGCGGACAGGGGAGCACTGAAGCTTTCTTT; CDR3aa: CASSSRGGQGSTEAFF
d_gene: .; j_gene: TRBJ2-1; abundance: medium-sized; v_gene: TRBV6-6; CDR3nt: TGTGCCAGCAACCTAGCAGGAGACTACAATGAGCAGTTCTTC; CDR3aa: CASNLAGDYNEQFF
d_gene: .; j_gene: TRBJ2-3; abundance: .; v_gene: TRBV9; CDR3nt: TGTGCCAGCAGCGCAGAAACAGGGTTTAGCACAGATACGCAGTATTTT; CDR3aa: CASSAETGFSTDTQYF
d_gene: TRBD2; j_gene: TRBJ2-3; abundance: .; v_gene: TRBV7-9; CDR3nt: TGTGCCAGCAGCTTACCGCTAGCGGGCACAGATACGCAGTATTTT; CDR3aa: CASSLPLAGTDTQYF
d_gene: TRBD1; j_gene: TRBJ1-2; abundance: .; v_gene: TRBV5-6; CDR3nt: TGTGCCAGCAGCTTGGCACGGACAGGACACTATGGCTACACCTTC; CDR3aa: CASSLARTGHYGYTF
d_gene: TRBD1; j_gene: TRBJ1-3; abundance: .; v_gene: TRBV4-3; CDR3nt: TGCGCCAGCAGCCTTTACAGGGGCTCTGGAAACACCATATATTTT; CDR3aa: CASSLYRGSGNTIYF